The entry below describes one T cell receptor beta chain. This specimen comes from a study of tissue T cells after allogeneic stem cell transplantation. Only in-frame clones appear in the TCRdb table, and some are missing; sequencing was by immunoSEQ multiplex PCR. The table shows 1,500 to 2,000 clones, with about 80% occurring only once. This CDR3 has 18 amino acids. V lost 0 bases to trimming and J lost 0 bases; unmatched junction nucleotides: 6. Germline-derived CDR1 and CDR2 are MDHEN and SYDVKM. Sequenced material: colon tissue, taken at autopsy. This TCR was recovered from a male patient aged 35-69 years with steroid-refractory graft-versus-host disease after an allogeneic stem cell transplant. Some T cells may arise from the graft donor. The rearrangement links TRBV28 to TRBJ2-1; 9 bases match TRBD2. CDR3 residues: CASSLWAGGQSSYNEQFF. CDR3 bases: TGTGCCAGCAGTTTATGGGCGGGGGGGCAGAGCTCCTACAATGAGCAGTTCTTC. The full variable domain, completed using reference TRBV28 and TRBJ2-1, is DVKVTQSSRYLVKRTGEKVFLECVQDMDHENMFWYRQDPGLGLRLIYFSYDVKMKEKGDIPEGYSVSREKKERFSLILESASTNQTSMYLCASSLWAGGQSSYNEQFFGPGTRLTVL.